Sequencing of this T cell receptor beta chain was carried out in a study of metastatic and nonmetastatic thyroid tumors. The overall study: Patients with malignant and benign thyroid disease provided blood and tumor or nodule tissue, whose repertoires were compared.

This CDR3 contains 14 residues. The germline V gene has CDR1 SNHLY and CDR2 FYNNEI. TCRdb reanalyzed the PCR reads via MiXCR. The sample has roughly 20,000 clones; 16% are singletons. Each patient went into thyroid surgery without having received any treatment. This clone turned up a few times. A junction end diverges from the germline sequence, so it may reflect a read error. Sequencing was carried out using tumor tissue. V usage is TRBV2 and J usage is TRBJ1-2; D remains unclear. The TCR was taken from a female donor with papillary thyroid cancer or a benign thyroid nodule (not recorded which). Some clones in this sample may be carry-over from other donors' samples. The CDR3 DNA sequence: TGTGTCAGCAGTAACTCCTGGGCTCTGAATGGCTACACCTTC. It translates to CVSSNSWALNGYTF. The complete variable domain, with remaining parts taken from reference TRBV2 and TRBJ1-2, reads EPEVTQTPSHQVTQMGQEVILRCVPISNHLYFYWYRQILGQKVEFLVSFYNNEISEKSEIFDDQFSVERPDGSNFTLKIRSTKLEDSAMYFCVSSNSWALNGYTFGSGTRLTVV.